This T cell receptor beta chain was found in a study of blood T cell repertoires in COVID-19. This clone was counted between two and nine times. The length of the CDR3 is 15 residues. Trimming pared 5 bases from V and 6 bases from J, leaving 16 bases between. Germline V lookup: CDR1 SEHNR, CDR2 FQNEAQ (reference sequence). TCRdb's table, derived via immunoSEQ multiplex PCR, lists solely in-frame clones and lacks some. The sample consists of under 85,000 clones, around 82% of them appearing once. The chain couples TRBV7-9 to TRBJ2-2, with D perhaps matching TRBD2 (7 bases). This clonotype originated in a man aged 50-59 years with active COVID-19. Sample: peripheral blood. The CDR3 DNA is TGTGCCAGCAGCCCTGAGGGGGGGAGTCCCGGGGAGCTGTTTTTT. Translation: CASSPEGGSPGELFF.